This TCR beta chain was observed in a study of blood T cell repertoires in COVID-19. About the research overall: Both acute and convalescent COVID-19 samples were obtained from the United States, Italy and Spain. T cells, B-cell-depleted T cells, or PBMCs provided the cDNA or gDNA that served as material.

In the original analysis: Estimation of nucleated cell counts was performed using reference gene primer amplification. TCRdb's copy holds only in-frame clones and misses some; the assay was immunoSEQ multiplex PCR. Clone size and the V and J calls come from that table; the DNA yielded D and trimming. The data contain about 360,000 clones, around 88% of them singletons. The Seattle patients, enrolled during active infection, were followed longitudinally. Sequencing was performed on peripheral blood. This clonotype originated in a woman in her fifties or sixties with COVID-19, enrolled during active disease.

This chain's CDR3 is CASSYRHPGTGGGTEAFF. The CDR3 DNA reads TGTGCCAGCAGTTACCGCCACCCGGGGACAGGGGGCGGGACTGAAGCTTTCTTT. This chain connects TRBV6-2 or TRBV6-3 to TRBJ1-1, with 12 bases aligning to TRBD1. Germline CDR1 is MNHEY and CDR2 is SVGEGT. This CDR3 contains 18 residues. V dropped 2 bases and J dropped 5; count of bases not matched to a gene: 12.